Below are 27 T cell receptor beta chains sequenced from a single sample in a study of blood T cell repertoires in COVID-19. TCRdb's table, derived via immunoSEQ multiplex PCR, lists solely in-frame clones and lacks some. In the table there are around 250,000 clones, about 90% of which are singletons. The sequenced material came from peripheral blood. The receptors come from a man in his 60s with acute or convalescent COVID-19.

The chain couples TRBV5-1 to TRBJ1-4; 7 bases align to TRBD1. The CDR3 is 16 residues long. The germline V gene encodes CDR1 SGHRS and CDR2 YFSETQ. J lost 4 bases, V lost 5 bases, and 11 bases had no gene match. In DNA form, the CDR3 reads TGCGCCAGCAGTTTTCGACCCGGGACAGTTAATGAAAAACTGTTTTTT. This encodes CASSFRPGTVNEKLFF.

The chain links TRBV27 to TRBJ2-5, with TRBD2 matching 15 bases. Trimming at V came to 5 bases and at J to 4 bases, leaving 5 bases not matched to a gene. Germline-derived CDR1 and CDR2 are MNHEY and SMNVEV (reference sequence). The CDR3 is 16 residues long. DNA for the CDR3: TGTGCCAGCAGTACACCGGGACTAGCGGGAGGAGAGACCCAGTACTTC. Its translation is CASSTPGLAGGETQYF.

The V gene is TRBV7-2, the J gene TRBJ1-5; D ambiguous. CDR1 is SGHTA, CDR2 FQGNSA, per germline. There are 14 residues in the CDR3. The V and J ends lost 3 bases and 3 bases respectively, with 9 bases between them. The CDR3 is CASSFGEVNQPQHF. The CDR3 bases are TGTGCCAGCAGCTTCGGGGAGGTCAATCAGCCCCAGCATTTT.

The rearrangement uses TRBV5-5 and TRBJ2-5; weak D call: TRBD1 (5 bases). Germline V CDR1 and CDR2: SGHKS, YYEKEE (reference sequence). The ends were cut back, 0 bases at V and 1 base at J, with 10 bases in the middle. The CDR3 is 15 residues long. The CDR3 loop reads CASSLAVGVQETQYF. In DNA form, the CDR3 reads TGTGCCAGCAGCTTGGCGGTAGGGGTCCAAGAGACCCAGTACTTC.

A note on this clone: This CDR3 is also generated by other DNA sequences in the sample. V gene TRBV11-2 combines with J gene TRBJ1-3; D is unresolved. CDR3 length: 15 residues. Trimming took 1 base from V and 0 from J, leaving 7 bases between them. Germline CDR1 reads SGHAT; CDR2 reads FQNNGV. Here the CDR3 DNA reads TGTGCCAGCAGCTTAGGGAGATCCTCTGGAAACACCATATATTTT. This encodes CASSLGRSSGNTIYF.

V and J are TRBV29-1 and TRBJ1-1; D possibly corresponds to TRBD1 (5 bases). Germline V CDR1 and CDR2: SQVTM, ANQGSEA. V was pared by 1 base and J by 0 bases, with 9 bases between. This CDR3 is built from 14 residues. The CDR3 loop reads CSVEGPGMNTEAFF. CDR3 DNA: TGCAGCGTTGAAGGGCCAGGGATGAACACTGAAGCTTTCTTT. Complete variable domain (other parts from reference TRBV29-1 and TRBJ1-1): SAVISQKPSRDICQRGTSLTIQCQVDSQVTMMFWYRQQPGQSLTLIATANQGSEATYESGFVIDKFPISRPNLTFSTLTVSNMSPEDSSIYLCSVEGPGMNTEAFFGQGTRLTVV.

This clone occurred once. This chain uses TRBV15 with TRBJ1-5; a possible D gene is TRBD1 (5 bases). The CDR3 has 15 residues. The V end lost 0 bases, the J end lost 6 bases, and 12 bases lay between the germline ends. Germline assignment: CDR1 LNHNV and CDR2 YYDKDF (reference sequence). As DNA, the CDR3 is TGTGCCACCAGCAGAGACCCAGGGTCAGCTCAGCCCCAGCATTTT. Protein: CATSRDPGSAQPQHF.

The chain recombines TRBV7-9 with TRBJ2-1; tentatively, D is TRBD2 (6 bases). This CDR3 spans 12 amino acids. Germline CDR1 reads SEHNR; CDR2 reads FQNEAQ (reference sequence). V was cut by 11 bases and J by 9 bases, with 17 bases left in between. The CDR3 loop is CAGNSVRGEQFF. CDR3 nucleotide sequence: TGTGCCGGGAACTCAGTGCGGGGTGAGCAGTTCTTC. Complete variable domain (other parts from reference TRBV7-9 and TRBJ2-1): DTGVSQNPRHKITKRGQNVTFRCDPISEHNRLYWYRQTLGQGPEFLTYFQNEAQLEKSRLLSDRFSAERPKGSFSTLEIQRTEQGDSAMYLCAGNSVRGEQFFGPGTRLTVL.

The V call is TRBV4-2, the J call TRBJ2-7, with a weak D call TRBD2 (6 bases). Trimming took off 1 base at V and 2 bases at J, with 15 bases between the two ends. This CDR3 contains 16 residues. Germline CDR1 reads LGHNA; CDR2 reads YNFKEQ. CDR3 sequence: CASSQAAGTEPYEQYF. The DNA of the CDR3 is TGTGCCAGCAGCCAAGCGGCGGGAACCGAACCCTACGAGCAGTACTTC.

The chain has TRBV28 and TRBJ1-2; no firm D call. Germline assignment: CDR1 MDHEN and CDR2 SYDVKM. Deletions cut 2 bases from V and 3 bases from J, with 4 bases between. The CDR3 contains 12 residues. Here the CDR3 reads CASSLQDYGYTF. The DNA for the CDR3 is TGTGCCAGCAGTTTACAGGACTATGGCTACACCTTC.

V gene TRBV4-1 combines with J gene TRBJ2-5; 7 bases line up with TRBD1. The CDR3 covers 16 residues. The germline CDR1 and CDR2 sequences are MGHRA and YSYEKL. The trim removed 3 bases at V and 5 bases at J, leaving 12 bases unmatched. The CDR3 protein is CASSHMGQSEQETQYF. CDR3 coding DNA: TGCGCCAGCAGCCATATGGGACAGAGTGAACAGGAGACCCAGTACTTC.

The chain joins TRBV11-3 to TRBJ2-3; 12 bases line up with TRBD2. Germline V CDR1 and CDR2: SGHNT, YENEEA. J lost 2 bases, V lost 5 bases, and 8 bases had no gene match. CDR3 length equals 17 residues. CDR3 nucleotide sequence: TGTGCCAGCAGCCCCCGGACTAGCGGGACGAACACAGATACGCAGTATTTT. As protein: CASSPRTSGTNTDTQYF.

The V gene is TRBV9, the J gene TRBJ2-5; no clear D. V was clipped by 0 bases and J by 0 bases, with 6 bases between them. This CDR3 is 14 amino acids long. Germline CDR1 reads SGDLS; CDR2 reads YYNGEE. The CDR3 here is CASSVAPYQETQYF. The CDR3 coding sequence is TGTGCCAGCAGCGTAGCCCCTTACCAAGAGACCCAGTACTTC. Full variable domain (outside the CDR3, taken from reference TRBV9 and TRBJ2-5): DSGVTQTPKHLITATGQRVTLRCSPRSGDLSVYWYQQSLDQGLQFLIQYYNGEERAKGNILERFSAQQFPDLHSELNLSSLELGDSALYFCASSVAPYQETQYFGPGTRLLVL.

The J gene is TRBJ2-7, the V gene TRBV7-2; D is possibly TRBD1 (6 bases). This CDR3 region has 15 residues. Trimming left V 4 bases short and J 6 bases short, with 19 bases between. CDR1 is SGHTA and CDR2 is FQGNSA in the germline V gene. CDR3 in DNA: TGTGCCAGCAGCTCAGGGGCATGGCAGGCGGTCGAGCAGTACTTC. This encodes CASSSGAWQAVEQYF. The full variable domain, in which reference TRBV7-2 and TRBJ2-7 provide the parts outside the CDR3, is GAGVSQSPSNKVTEKGKDVELRCDPISGHTALYWYRQSLGQGLEFLIYFQGNSAPDKSGLPSDRFSAERTGGSVSTLTIQRTQQEDSAVYLCASSSGAWQAVEQYFGPGTRLTVT.

A word on this clone: The junction departs from germline at one end; a sequencing error may be responsible. V gene TRBV4-1 combines with J gene TRBJ1-1; 9 bases align to TRBD1. This CDR3 comprises 14 residues. Germline CDR1 reads MGHRA; CDR2 reads YSYEKL. The chain's CDR3 is CASSQSNLQGANDF. As DNA, the CDR3 is TGCGCCAGCAGCCAAAGCAACCTACAGGGGGCAAATGACTTT.

The table lists this clone with a count of one. The chain links TRBV29-1 to TRBJ2-7; possibly TRBD2 for D (6 bases). V lost 5 bases, J lost 2 bases, and 19 bases lay in between. Germline V gives CDR1 SQVTM, CDR2 ANQGSEA. The CDR3 has 15 amino acids. The CDR3 loop is CSVSPRRGPPYEQYF. The CDR3, as DNA: TGCAGCGTTTCTCCCAGGCGGGGCCCCCCCTACGAGCAGTACTTC.

This clone was picked up one time. The CDR3 coding sequence is TGTGCCAGTAGCTACAGGGAGACTGAAGCTTTCTTT. It codes for CASSYRETEAFF. V and J are TRBV19 and TRBJ1-1; D possibly corresponds to TRBD1 (6 bases). Deletions cut 6 bases from V and 5 bases from J, with 10 bases between. The CDR3 loop spans 12 amino acids. CDR1 is LNHDA, CDR2 SQIVND, per germline (reference sequence).

The V gene is TRBV5-4, the J gene TRBJ2-7, with D possibly TRBD1 on 7 matching bases. The germline gives CDR1 SGHNT, CDR2 YYREEE (reference sequence). The ends were cut back, 4 bases at V and 4 bases at J, with 24 bases in the middle. CDR3 size: 17 residues. CDR3 protein: CASSAGQTPLLRYEQYF. CDR3 in DNA: TGTGCCAGCAGCGCGGGACAGACTCCCCTTCTACGTTACGAGCAGTACTTC.

J is TRBJ2-7 and V is TRBV5-1; 7 bases align to TRBD1. The V gene's germline CDR1 is SGHRS and CDR2 YFSETQ. This CDR3 has 14 residues. V was pared by 0 bases and J by 2 bases, with 2 bases of the junction left unmatched. The CDR3, as DNA: TGCGCCAGCAGCTTGGGAACAGGGGCCTACGAGCAGTACTTC. Translation: CASSLGTGAYEQYF.

V usage is TRBV6-4 and J usage is TRBJ1-4; the D is unclear. V shed 6 bases and J shed 0 bases, with 8 bases lying between them. CDR3 length: 14 residues. Per the germline V gene, CDR1 is MRHNA and CDR2 is SNTAGT. The CDR3 sequence is CASRSHSTNEKLFF. CDR3 bases: TGTGCCAGCAGGTCCCACTCAACTAATGAAAAACTGTTTTTT.

In this sample, this clone turned up a few times. The genes are TRBV30 and TRBJ2-5; TRBD2 matches 9 bases. Germline CDR1 and CDR2: GTSNPN and SVGIG (reference sequence). V was clipped by 1 base and J by 7 bases; unmatched bases: 7. The CDR3 extends over 14 amino acids. The CDR3 reads CAWSALAGIGTQYF. In DNA form, the CDR3 reads TGTGCCTGGAGTGCCCTAGCGGGGATCGGGACCCAGTACTTC.

V gene TRBV25-1 combines with J gene TRBJ1-3; D possibly corresponds to TRBD1 (6 bases). The CDR3 covers 14 residues. The germline V and J ends were trimmed by 5 bases and 3 bases, with 11 bases remaining between them. Germline V lookup: CDR1 MGHDK, CDR2 SYGVNS. The CDR3 is CASSLQGSGNTIYF. The CDR3 coding sequence is TGTGCCAGCAGTCTGCAGGGGAGTGGAAACACCATATATTTT. The variable domain in full, completed from reference TRBV25-1 and TRBJ1-3, reads EADIYQTPRYLVIGTGKKITLECSQTMGHDKMYWYQQDPGMELHLIHYSYGVNSTEKGDLSSESTVSRIRTEHFPLTLESARPSHTSQYLCASSLQGSGNTIYFGEGSWLTVV.

This clone was seen more than once but under ten times. V usage is TRBV5-8 and J usage is TRBJ1-3, with 9 positions matching TRBD1. Looked up from germline, CDR1 is SGHTS and CDR2 is YDEGEE. The V gene end was trimmed by 4 bases and the J gene end by 0 bases; junction bases not matched to a gene: 11. The CDR3 covers 18 residues. The DNA for the CDR3 is TGTGCCAGCAGCCCGGCCGGGACAGGGACCTTCTCTGGAAACACCATATATTTT. This translates into CASSPAGTGTFSGNTIYF.

The CDR3 sequence is CASSSSTWRGYTF. The CDR3 DNA is TGTGCCAGCAGTTCGTCGACATGGCGAGGCTACACCTTC. The rearrangement uses TRBV28 and TRBJ1-2; D unclear. CDR1 and CDR2 (germline): MDHEN, SYDVKM. V lost 4 bases and J 8 bases, leaving 14 bases between the germline ends. The CDR3 totals 13 residues.

V gene TRBV5-1 combines with J gene TRBJ1-1; perhaps TRBD1 as D (5 bases). Trimming removed 4 bases at V and 9 bases at J, with 13 bases between. CDR1 SGHRS and CDR2 YFSETQ come from the germline V gene. CDR3 size: 12 residues. CDR3 amino acids: CASSTGDSKAFF. Written as DNA, the CDR3 is TGCGCCAGCAGCACTGGAGACAGCAAAGCTTTCTTT.

The genes are TRBV6-5 and TRBJ2-5, with 7 bases identical to TRBD2. CDR3 length: 15 amino acids. V was pared by 7 bases and J by 5 bases, with 13 bases of the junction left unmatched. Germline CDR1 reads MNHEY; CDR2 reads SVGAGI. CDR3 bases: TGTGCCAGCAATAGACGAGGGAGGGCCGGGGAGACCCAGTACTTC. This codes for CASNRRGRAGETQYF.

This chain joins TRBV5-4 and TRBJ1-1, with D unresolved. CDR3 size: 14 residues. Trimming left V 7 bases short and J 0 bases short, with 13 bases between. In germline, CDR1 is SGHNT, CDR2 YYREEE (reference sequence). Here the CDR3 reads CASEDGGLNTEAFF. The CDR3 DNA is TGTGCCAGCGAGGACGGAGGGTTGAACACTGAAGCTTTCTTT.